The T cell receptor (beta chain) described here comes from a study of T cell changes during pregnancy in multiple sclerosis. Measured with immunoSEQ multiplex PCR; TCRdb has only the in-frame clones, and not every one. The sample has over 60,000 clones; around 91% are singletons. The source material was peripheral blood, sampled in the third trimester of pregnancy. The TCR originated in a female donor in good health, enrolled as a control in a pregnancy study.

This CDR3 reads CASSQGDAPGHQPQHF. The CDR3 DNA is TGTGCCAGCAGCCAAGGAGACGCACCAGGCCATCAGCCCCAGCATTTT. The V and J genes are TRBV4-2 and TRBJ1-5; D ambiguous. This CDR3 has 16 residues. Germline CDR1 is LGHNA and CDR2 is YNFKEQ. V was trimmed by 1 base and J by 5 bases, leaving 15 bases between them.